The 2 T cell receptor beta chains reported below all come from one sample, sequenced in a study of T cells in narcolepsy. Assay used: immunoSEQ multiplex PCR; TCRdb lists only in-frame clones, some missing. The sample records around 33,000 clones, 80% to 85% being singletons. Sequencing was performed on CD45RA- memory CD4+ T cells from PBMCs. The receptor source for this set is a human donor with narcolepsy.

This CDR3 is CASSDRSGTEAFF. The CDR3 DNA reads TGTGCCAGCAGTGACCGTTCCGGCACTGAAGCTTTCTTT. The chain uses TRBV6-4 and TRBJ1-1; no clear D gene. This CDR3 is 13 amino acids long. Trimming stripped 2 bases from V and 4 bases from J, with 8 bases between. Germline V lookup: CDR1 MRHNA, CDR2 SNTAGT.

The chain is built from TRBV2 and TRBJ2-3; the match to TRBD2 covers 8 bases. Germline CDR1 is SNHLY and CDR2 is FYNNEI. This CDR3 is built from 15 residues. J gave up 6 bases and V 3 bases, and 8 bases lay outside the gene matches. This chain's CDR3 is CASSEVSGVPDTQYF. The CDR3 region has the DNA TGTGCCAGCAGTGAGGTTAGCGGGGTGCCGGATACGCAGTATTTT.